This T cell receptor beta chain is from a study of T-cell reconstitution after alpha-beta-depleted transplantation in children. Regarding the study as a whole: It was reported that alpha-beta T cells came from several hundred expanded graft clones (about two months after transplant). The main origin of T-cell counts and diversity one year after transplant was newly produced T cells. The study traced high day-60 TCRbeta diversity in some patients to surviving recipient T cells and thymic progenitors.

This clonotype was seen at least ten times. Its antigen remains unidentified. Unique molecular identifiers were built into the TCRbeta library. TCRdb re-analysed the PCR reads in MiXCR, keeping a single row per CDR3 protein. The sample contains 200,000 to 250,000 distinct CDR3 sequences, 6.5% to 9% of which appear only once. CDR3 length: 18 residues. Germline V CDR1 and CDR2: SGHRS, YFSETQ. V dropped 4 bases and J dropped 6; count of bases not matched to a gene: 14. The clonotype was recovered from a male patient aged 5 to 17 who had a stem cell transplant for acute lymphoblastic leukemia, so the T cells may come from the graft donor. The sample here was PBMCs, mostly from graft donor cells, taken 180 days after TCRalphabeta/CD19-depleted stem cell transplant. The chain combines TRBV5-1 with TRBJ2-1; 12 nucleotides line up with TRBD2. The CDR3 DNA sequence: TGCGCCAGCAGCGGACGAACTATGACTAGCGGGAGTCCCAATGAGCAGTTCTTC. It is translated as CASSGRTMTSGSPNEQFF.